This TCR beta chain was profiled in a study of cytomegalovirus exposure and HLA in healthy donors. Study-wide findings and caveats: The study carried out a later analysis of TCR beta sequences. It associated some 17,000 of them with specific HLA alleles at a false discovery rate of 0.05. A highly shared variant cluster was judged a likely technical artifact. Most TCR beta V segments were productive about 90% or about 30% of the time in an earlier analysis. Reportedly, diagnosis of cytomegalovirus status by the classifier showed high specificity and sensitivity.

The CDR3 consists of 11 residues. Germline CDR1 and CDR2: DFQATT and SNEGSKA (reference sequence). V lost 5 bases and J lost 4, with 8 bases in between. With 60 Vbeta and 13 Jbeta primers, the PCR was carried out. Produced via immunoSEQ multiplex PCR; TCRdb's table is partial and in-frame only. This table holds 84,000 or so clones, around 77% found once. As for this clone: What it binds is unknown.

This chain joins TRBV20-1 and TRBJ1-2; D unresolved. This clonotype originated in a man between 45 and 60 years old in good health and CMV-seronegative. The sample taken for sequencing was PBMCs. The CDR3 nucleotides are TGCAGTGCTGGTGGAGGCTATGGCTACACCTTC. It codes for CSAGGGYGYTF.